A single sample is the source of the 6 T cell receptor beta chains below, sequenced in a study of lymphopenia after photon versus proton radiotherapy. Here immunoSEQ multiplex PCR was the method, and the copy in TCRdb shows in-frame clones only, minus some. This sample has more than 70,000 clones, with approximately 82% found just once. The source material was peripheral blood, sampled from a patient treated with proton-based radiotherapy. All receptors derive from a man aged 55 to 70 with pancreatic cancer.

V is TRBV11-2 and J is TRBJ2-6; D remains ambiguous. Trimming took off 1 base at V and 0 bases at J, with 10 bases between the two ends. The CDR3 is 17 amino acids. Per germline, CDR1 SGHAT and CDR2 FQNNGV. CDR3 region: CASSLANSYSGANVLTF. The CDR3 nucleotides are TGTGCCAGCAGCTTAGCCAACTCTTACTCTGGGGCCAACGTCCTGACTTTC.

The chain has TRBV30 and TRBJ1-4; D gene ambiguous. Trimming removed 3 bases from V and 12 bases from J, with 14 bases in between. CDR1 and CDR2 from the germline V gene are GTSNPN and SVGIG (reference sequence). CDR3 size: 12 residues. CDR3 in amino acids: CAWSPTGFQLFF. The DNA for the CDR3 is TGTGCCTGGAGCCCGACTGGATTCCAACTGTTTTTT.

This clone was seen a single time. This chain connects TRBV6-5 to TRBJ2-7; a weak D match, TRBD1 (6 bases). Germline CDR1 reads MNHEY; CDR2 reads SVGAGI. This CDR3 has 14 residues. V was cut by 6 bases and J by 3 bases, with 15 bases left in between. The CDR3 region has the DNA TGTGCCAGCAGCCCTACAGGGAAGGGCTACGAGCAGTACTTC. Translating it yields CASSPTGKGYEQYF.

This clone came up a few times. Here the CDR3 reads CASSLHAGRNYGYTF. The DNA for the CDR3 is TGTGCCAGCAGCTTGCATGCAGGGAGGAACTATGGCTACACCTTC. The chain employs TRBV5-4 and TRBJ1-2; D is possibly TRBD1 (5 bases). Germline CDR1 reads SGHNT; CDR2 reads YYREEE (reference sequence). The CDR3 covers 15 residues. V lost 1 base and J 2 bases, leaving 12 bases between the germline ends.

The chain links TRBV7-8 to TRBJ2-1, with TRBD2 as a possible D gene (6 bases). The CDR3 covers 13 residues. V lost 1 base, J lost 6 bases, and 7 bases lay in between. The germline gives CDR1 SGHVS, CDR2 FQNEAQ. The CDR3, as DNA: TGTGCCAGCAGCTTAGGGAGGGTCAATGAGCAGTTCTTC. It codes for CASSLGRVNEQFF. The whole variable domain, remainder taken from reference TRBV7-8 and TRBJ2-1, is GAGVSQSPRYKVAKRGQDVALRCDPISGHVSLFWYQQALGQGPEFLTYFQNEAQLDKSGLPSDRFFAERPEGSVSTLKIQRTQQEDSAVYLCASSLGRVNEQFFGPGTRLTVL.

A single count supports this clone. The chain recombines TRBV6-6 with TRBJ2-7; D ambiguous. With 6 bases removed from V and 1 base from J, the gap between germline ends came to 13 bases. In germline, CDR1 is MNHNY, CDR2 SVGAGI (reference sequence). The CDR3 length is 14 residues. The CDR3 sequence: CASSPRQDSYEQYF. CDR3 nucleotides: TGTGCCAGCAGCCCTCGTCAGGATTCCTACGAGCAGTACTTC.